This TCR beta chain was identified in a study of T cells in Graves' hyperthyroidism and ophthalmopathy. Newly diagnosed hyperthyroidism patients aged 18 to 65 years had disease lasting under 2 months. There were TCR beta CDR3 regions amplified from RNA transcripts. A first-round RT-PCR of the TCR CDR3 used the HTBI primer set. Each CDR3 protein is one row after TCRdb ran MiXCR on the multiplex PCR reads. The sample carries about 480,000 distinct CDR3 sequences, approximately 15% recorded once. This clonotype was detected only a few times. This TCR came from a woman younger than 30 with Graves' hyperthyroidism. Material: blood.

The CDR3 nucleotides read TGTGCCAGCAGCTTTAGCGACCGGGCGGCTTTCTTT. This encodes CASSFSDRAAFF. V is TRBV11-2 and J is TRBJ1-1; D not certain. This CDR3 is built from 12 residues. CDR1 is SGHAT and CDR2 is FQNNGV in the germline V gene. Trimming pared 3 bases from V and 11 bases from J, leaving 13 bases between.